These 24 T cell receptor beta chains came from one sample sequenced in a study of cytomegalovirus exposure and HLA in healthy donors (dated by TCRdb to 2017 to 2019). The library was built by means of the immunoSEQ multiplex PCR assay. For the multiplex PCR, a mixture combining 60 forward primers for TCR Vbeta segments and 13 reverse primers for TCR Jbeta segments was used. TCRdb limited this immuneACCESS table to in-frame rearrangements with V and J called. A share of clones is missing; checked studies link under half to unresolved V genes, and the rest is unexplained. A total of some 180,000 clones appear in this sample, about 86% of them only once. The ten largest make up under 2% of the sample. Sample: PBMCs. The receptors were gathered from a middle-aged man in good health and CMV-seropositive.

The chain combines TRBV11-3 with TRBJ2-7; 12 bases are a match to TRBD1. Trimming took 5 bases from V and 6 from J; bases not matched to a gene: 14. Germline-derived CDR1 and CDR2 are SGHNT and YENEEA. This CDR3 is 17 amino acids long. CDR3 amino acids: CASSPRTGGTGGSEQYF. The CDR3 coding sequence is TGTGCCAGCAGCCCGAGGACTGGAGGGACAGGGGGCAGCGAGCAGTACTTC.

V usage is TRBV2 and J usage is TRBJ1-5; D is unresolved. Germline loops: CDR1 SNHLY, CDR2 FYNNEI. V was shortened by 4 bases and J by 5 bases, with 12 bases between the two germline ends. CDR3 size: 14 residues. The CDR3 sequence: CASSGRAVDQPQHF. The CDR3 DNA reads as TGTGCCAGCAGTGGGAGGGCAGTAGATCAGCCCCAGCATTTT.

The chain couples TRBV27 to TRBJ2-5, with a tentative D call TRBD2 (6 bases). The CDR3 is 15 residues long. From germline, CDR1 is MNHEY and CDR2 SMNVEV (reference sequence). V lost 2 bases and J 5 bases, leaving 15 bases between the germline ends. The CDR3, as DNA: TGTGCCAGCAGTTTAGGCGGGACCCTCGGGGAGACCCAGTACTTC. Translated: CASSLGGTLGETQYF.

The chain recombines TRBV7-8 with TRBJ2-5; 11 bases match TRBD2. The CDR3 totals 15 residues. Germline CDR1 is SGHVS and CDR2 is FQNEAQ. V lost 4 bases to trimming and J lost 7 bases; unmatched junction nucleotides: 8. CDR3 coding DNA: TGTGCCAGCAGCTCCACTAGCGGGAGAGAGGGGACCCAGTACTTC. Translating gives CASSSTSGREGTQYF.

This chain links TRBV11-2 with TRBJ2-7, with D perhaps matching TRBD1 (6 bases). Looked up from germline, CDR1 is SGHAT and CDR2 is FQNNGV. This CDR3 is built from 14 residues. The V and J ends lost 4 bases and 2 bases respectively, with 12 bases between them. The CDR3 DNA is TGTGCCAGCAGCTCCAGGGGTCCCCCCTACGAGCAGTACTTC. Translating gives CASSSRGPPYEQYF.

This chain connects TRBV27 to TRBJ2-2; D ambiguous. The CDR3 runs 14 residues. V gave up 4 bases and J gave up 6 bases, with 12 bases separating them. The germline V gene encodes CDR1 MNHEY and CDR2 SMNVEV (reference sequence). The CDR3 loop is CASSYTPLAGELFF. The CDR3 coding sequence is TGTGCCAGCAGTTATACACCCCTTGCCGGGGAGCTGTTTTTT.

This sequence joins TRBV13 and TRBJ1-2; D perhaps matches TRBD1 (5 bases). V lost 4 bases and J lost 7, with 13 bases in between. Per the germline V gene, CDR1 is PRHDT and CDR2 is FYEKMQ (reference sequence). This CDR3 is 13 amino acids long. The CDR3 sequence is CASSSASGFGYTF. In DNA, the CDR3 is TGTGCCAGCAGCTCAGCATCAGGGTTTGGCTACACCTTC.

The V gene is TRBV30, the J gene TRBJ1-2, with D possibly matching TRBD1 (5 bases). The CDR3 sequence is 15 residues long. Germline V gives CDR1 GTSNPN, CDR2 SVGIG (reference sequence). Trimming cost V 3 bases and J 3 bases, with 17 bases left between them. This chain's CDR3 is CAWRFPPGRDYGYTF. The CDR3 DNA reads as TGTGCCTGGAGATTCCCCCCAGGGCGCGACTATGGCTACACCTTC.

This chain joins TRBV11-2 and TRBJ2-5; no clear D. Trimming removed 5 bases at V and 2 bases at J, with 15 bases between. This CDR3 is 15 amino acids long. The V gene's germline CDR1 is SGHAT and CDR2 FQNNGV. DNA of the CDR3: TGTGCCAGCAGCCCCAGTGACTCTATTCAAGAGACCCAGTACTTC. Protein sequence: CASSPSDSIQETQYF.

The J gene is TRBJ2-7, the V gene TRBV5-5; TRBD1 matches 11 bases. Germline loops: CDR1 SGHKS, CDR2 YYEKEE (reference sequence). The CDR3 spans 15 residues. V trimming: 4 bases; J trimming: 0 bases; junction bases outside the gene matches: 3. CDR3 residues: CASSQGQGASYEQYF. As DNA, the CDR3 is TGTGCCAGCAGCCAAGGACAGGGGGCCTCCTACGAGCAGTACTTC. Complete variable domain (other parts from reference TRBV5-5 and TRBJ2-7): DAGVTQSPTHLIKTRGQQVTLRCSPISGHKSVSWYQQVLGQGPQFIFQYYEKEERGRGNFPDRFSARQFPNYSSELNVNALLLGDSALYLCASSQGQGASYEQYFGPGTRLTVT.

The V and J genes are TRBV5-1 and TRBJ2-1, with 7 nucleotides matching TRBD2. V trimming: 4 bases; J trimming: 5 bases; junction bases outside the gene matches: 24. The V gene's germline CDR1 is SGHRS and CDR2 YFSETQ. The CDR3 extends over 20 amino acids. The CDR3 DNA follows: TGCGCCAGCAGCCAGGCTCGTCACGCCCCCGTCGGAAGCGGGAACAATGAGCAGTTCTTC. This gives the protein CASSQARHAPVGSGNNEQFF.

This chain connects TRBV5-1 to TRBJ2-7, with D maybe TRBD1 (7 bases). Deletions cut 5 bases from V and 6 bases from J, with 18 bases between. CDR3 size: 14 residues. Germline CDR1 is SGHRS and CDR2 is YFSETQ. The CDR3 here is CASSEARGVGEQYF. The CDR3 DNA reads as TGCGCCAGCAGTGAAGCCAGGGGGGTGGGCGAGCAGTACTTC.

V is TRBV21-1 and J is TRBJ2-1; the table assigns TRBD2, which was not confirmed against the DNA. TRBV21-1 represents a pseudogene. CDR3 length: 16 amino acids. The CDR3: CASSKVGLAAYSWQFF. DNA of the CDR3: TGTGCCAGCAGCAAAGTGGGACTAGCCGCTTATAGCTGGCAGTTCTTC.

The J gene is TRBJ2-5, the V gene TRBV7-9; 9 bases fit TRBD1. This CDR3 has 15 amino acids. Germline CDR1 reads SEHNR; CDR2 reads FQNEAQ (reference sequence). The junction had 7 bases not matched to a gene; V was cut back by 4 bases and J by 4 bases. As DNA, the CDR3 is TGTGCCAGCAGCTCCGGGACAGGGTTAGGAGAGACCCAGTACTTC. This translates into CASSSGTGLGETQYF.

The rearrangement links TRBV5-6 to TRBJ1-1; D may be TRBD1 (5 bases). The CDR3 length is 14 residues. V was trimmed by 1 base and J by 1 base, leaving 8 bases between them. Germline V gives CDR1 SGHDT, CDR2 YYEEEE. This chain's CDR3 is CASSLNRRNTEAFF. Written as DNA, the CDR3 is TGTGCCAGCAGCTTGAACAGGAGGAACACTGAAGCTTTCTTT.

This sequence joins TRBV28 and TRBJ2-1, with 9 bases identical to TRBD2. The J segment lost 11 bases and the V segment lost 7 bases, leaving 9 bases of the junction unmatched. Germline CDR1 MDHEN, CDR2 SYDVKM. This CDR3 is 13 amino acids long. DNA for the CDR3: TGTGCCAGCAACGGCGGGAGGGCCGGGAAGCAGTTCTTC. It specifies CASNGGRAGKQFF.

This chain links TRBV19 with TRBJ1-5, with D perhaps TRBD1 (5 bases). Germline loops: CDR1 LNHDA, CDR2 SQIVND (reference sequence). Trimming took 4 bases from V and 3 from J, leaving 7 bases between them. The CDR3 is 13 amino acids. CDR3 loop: CASSKDINQPQHF. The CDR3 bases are TGTGCCAGTAGTAAGGACATCAATCAGCCCCAGCATTTT.

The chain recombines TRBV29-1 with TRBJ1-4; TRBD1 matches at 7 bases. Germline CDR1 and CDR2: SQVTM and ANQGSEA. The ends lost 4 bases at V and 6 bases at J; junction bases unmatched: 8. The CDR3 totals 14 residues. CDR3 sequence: CSVAQGGGDEKLFF. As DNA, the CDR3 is TGCAGCGTTGCCCAGGGGGGCGGAGATGAAAAACTGTTTTTT.

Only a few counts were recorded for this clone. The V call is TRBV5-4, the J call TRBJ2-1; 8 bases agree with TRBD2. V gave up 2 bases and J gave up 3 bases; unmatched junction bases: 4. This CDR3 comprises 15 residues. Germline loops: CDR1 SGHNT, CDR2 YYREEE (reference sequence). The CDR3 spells CASSLAGVVYNEQFF. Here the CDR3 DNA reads TGTGCCAGCAGCTTAGCGGGAGTAGTCTACAATGAGCAGTTCTTC.

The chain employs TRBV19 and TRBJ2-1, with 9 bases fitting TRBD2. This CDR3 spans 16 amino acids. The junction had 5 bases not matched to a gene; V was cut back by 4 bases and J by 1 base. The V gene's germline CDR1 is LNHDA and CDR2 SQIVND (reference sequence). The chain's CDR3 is CASSSGRALSYNEQFF. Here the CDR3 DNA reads TGTGCCAGTAGTAGCGGGAGGGCCCTGTCCTACAATGAGCAGTTCTTC.

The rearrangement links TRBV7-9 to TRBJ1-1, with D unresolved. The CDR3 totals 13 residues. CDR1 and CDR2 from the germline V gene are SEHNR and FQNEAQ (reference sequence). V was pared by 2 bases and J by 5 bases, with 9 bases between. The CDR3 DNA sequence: TGTGCCAGCAGCTTAAACGAACAGACTGAAGCTTTCTTT. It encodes CASSLNEQTEAFF.

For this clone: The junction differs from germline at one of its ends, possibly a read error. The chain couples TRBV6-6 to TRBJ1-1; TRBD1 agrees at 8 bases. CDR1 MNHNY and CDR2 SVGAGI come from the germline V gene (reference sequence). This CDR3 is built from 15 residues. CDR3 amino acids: CASTYPGQGWTEAFF. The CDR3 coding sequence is TGTGCCAGCACTTACCCCGGACAGGGATGGACTGAAGCTTTCTTT.

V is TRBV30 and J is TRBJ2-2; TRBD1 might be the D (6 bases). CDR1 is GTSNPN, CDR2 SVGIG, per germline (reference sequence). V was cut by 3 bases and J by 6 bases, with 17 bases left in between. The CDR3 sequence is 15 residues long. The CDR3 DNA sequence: TGTGCCTGGAGAGGGGGAGCCGTGGGGGCCGGGGAGCTGTTTTTT. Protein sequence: CAWRGGAVGAGELFF.

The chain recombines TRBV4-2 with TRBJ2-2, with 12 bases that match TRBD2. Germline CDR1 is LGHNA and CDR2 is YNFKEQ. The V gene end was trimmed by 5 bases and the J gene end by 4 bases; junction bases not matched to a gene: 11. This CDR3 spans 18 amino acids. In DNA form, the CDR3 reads TGTGCCAGCAGCAGACTACTAGCGGGAGGCGCCGCCACCGGGGAGCTGTTTTTT. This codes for CASSRLLAGGAATGELFF.